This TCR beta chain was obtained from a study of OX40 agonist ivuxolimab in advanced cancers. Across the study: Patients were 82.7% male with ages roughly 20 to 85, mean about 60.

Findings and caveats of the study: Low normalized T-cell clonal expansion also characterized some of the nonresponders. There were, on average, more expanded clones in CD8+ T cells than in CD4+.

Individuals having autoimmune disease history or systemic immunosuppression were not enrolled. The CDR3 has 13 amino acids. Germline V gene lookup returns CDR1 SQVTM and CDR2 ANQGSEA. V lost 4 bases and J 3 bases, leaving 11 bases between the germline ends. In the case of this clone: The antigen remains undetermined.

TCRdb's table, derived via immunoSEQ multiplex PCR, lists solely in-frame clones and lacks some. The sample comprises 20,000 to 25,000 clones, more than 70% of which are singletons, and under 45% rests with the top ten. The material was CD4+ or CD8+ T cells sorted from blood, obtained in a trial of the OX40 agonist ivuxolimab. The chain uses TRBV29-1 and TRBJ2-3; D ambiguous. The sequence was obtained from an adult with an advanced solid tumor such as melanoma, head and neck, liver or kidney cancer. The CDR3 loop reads CSVAPERTDTQYF. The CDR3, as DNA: TGCAGCGTTGCCCCCGAGAGGACAGATACGCAGTATTTT.